One T cell receptor beta chain is described in this entry. Using immunoSEQ multiplex PCR, the repertoire was profiled, and TCRdb retains in-frame clones only, with some absent. Of some 190,000 clones in the sample, around 86% were seen once. This entry is derived from a study of blood T cell repertoires in COVID-19. For the study at large: PBMCs, B-cell-depleted T cells, or T cells were the source of the cDNA or gDNA that made up the material.

The study recruited people aged 18 to 89 years across approximately 25 US areas. Per the germline V gene, CDR1 is LNHDA and CDR2 is SQIVND (reference sequence). This CDR3 is 16 amino acids long. The trim removed 8 bases at V and 2 bases at J, leaving 10 bases unmatched. Material: PBMCs or T cells enriched from blood (not recorded which). The chain is built from TRBV19 and TRBJ2-2, with 8 bases lining up with TRBD2. The sequence came from a man aged 35-49 years with acute COVID-19. The CDR3 bases are TGTGCCAGTCGAATAAGCGGGAGACTCAACACCGGGGAGCTGTTTTTT. It specifies CASRISGRLNTGELFF.